This passage covers 24 T cell receptor beta chains from one sample sequenced in a study of memory CD4+ T cells and cytomegalovirus serostatus. The sort gate was single viable CD3+CD4+CD8-CD45RO+ cells for memory CD4+ T cells. The data were produced by immunoSEQ multiplex PCR, yet TCRdb's version contains in-frame clones alone and is incomplete. The sample records roughly 50,000 clones, around four fifths being singletons. The material sequenced was memory CD4+ T cells from blood. The source is an adult in good health and CMV-seronegative.

This chain links TRBV6-1 with TRBJ2-7; 7 bases are a match to TRBD1. The germline gives CDR1 MNHNS, CDR2 SASEGT. The CDR3 is 14 amino acids. The ends lost 6 bases at V and 7 bases at J; junction bases unmatched: 12. The CDR3 DNA sequence: TGTGCCAGCAGAAGGACAGGCCCTACGAGGGAGCAGTACTTC. Translation gives CASRRTGPTREQYF.

J is TRBJ2-7 and V is TRBV7-6; D might be TRBD2 (7 bases). Trimming removed 2 bases at V and 6 bases at J, with 11 bases between. This CDR3 has 13 amino acids. CDR1 is SGHVS and CDR2 is FNYEAQ in the germline V gene. In DNA, the CDR3 is TGTGCCAGCAGCTTAAGGGGGGGGACCGAGCAGTACTTC. It codes for CASSLRGGTEQYF. Based on the CDR3 plus reference TRBV7-6 and TRBJ2-7, the full variable domain is GAGVSQSPRYKVTKRGQDVALRCDPISGHVSLYWYRQALGQGPEFLTYFNYEAQQDKSGLPNDRFSAERPEGSISTLTIQRTEQRDSAMYRCASSLRGGTEQYFGPGTRLTVT.

The V call is TRBV11-2, the J call TRBJ2-7, with 9 bases that match TRBD1. The germline gives CDR1 SGHAT, CDR2 FQNNGV. The CDR3 totals 17 residues. Losses at the gene ends were 3 bases for V and 1 base for J; bases not matched to a gene: 10. The CDR3 sequence is CASSFSSTGQGSYEQYF. In nucleotides, the CDR3 is TGTGCCAGCAGCTTTAGTTCTACGGGACAGGGATCCTACGAGCAGTACTTC. The variable domain in full, completed from reference TRBV11-2 and TRBJ2-7, reads EAGVAQSPRYKIIEKRQSVAFWCNPISGHATLYWYQQILGQGPKLLIQFQNNGVVDDSQLPKDRFSAERLKGVDSTLKIQPAKLEDSAVYLCASSFSSTGQGSYEQYFGPGTRLTVT.

This chain connects TRBV7-8 to TRBJ1-1; TRBD1 matches at 9 bases. Trimming took 5 bases from V and 1 from J; bases not matched to a gene: 8. The CDR3 runs 16 residues. In germline, CDR1 is SGHVS, CDR2 FQNEAQ. The CDR3 region is CASSQNRDRENTEAFF. The CDR3 DNA is TGTGCCAGCAGCCAGAACCGGGACAGGGAGAACACTGAAGCTTTCTTT.

V usage is TRBV5-1 and J usage is TRBJ1-1; 8 nucleotides line up with TRBD1. Germline lookup yields CDR1 SGHRS and CDR2 YFSETQ. V trimming: 4 bases; J trimming: 4 bases; junction bases outside the gene matches: 12. This CDR3 contains 16 residues. The CDR3 sequence is CASSPTGQERATEAFF. CDR3 DNA sequence: TGCGCCAGCAGCCCAACGGGACAGGAGCGGGCCACTGAAGCTTTCTTT.

The genes are TRBV30 and TRBJ2-7; tentatively, D is TRBD1 (6 bases). V lost 7 bases to trimming and J lost 1 base, with 14 bases between them. Germline CDR1 reads GTSNPN; CDR2 reads SVGIG (reference sequence). The CDR3 spans 13 residues. DNA of the CDR3: TGTGCCTACCACCGACAGGTTTCCTACGAGCAGTACTTC. Translating gives CAYHRQVSYEQYF.

This clone is categorized as medium-sized (0.01 to 0.1%). The chain couples TRBV19 to TRBJ1-3; D gene uncertain. The CDR3 spans 14 residues. Germline CDR1 and CDR2: LNHDA and SQIVND (reference sequence). With 5 bases removed from V and 0 bases from J, the gap between germline ends came to 8 bases. DNA for the CDR3: TGTGCCAGTAGTGTCGCCTACTCTGGAAACACCATATATTTT. It yields the protein CASSVAYSGNTIYF.

The gene calls are TRBV5-6 and TRBJ1-2; D not certain. The germline CDR1 and CDR2 sequences are SGHDT and YYEEEE. V was trimmed by 0 bases and J by 8 bases, leaving 14 bases between them. This CDR3 is built from 14 residues. The CDR3 sequence: CASSLEGRSGGYTF. CDR3 DNA: TGTGCCAGCAGCTTGGAAGGACGGAGTGGCGGCTACACCTTC.

This clone was seen a few times. CDR3 coding DNA: TGTGCCAGCAGTTTGTCGGGGGGATCCATGAACACTGAAGCTTTCTTT. Protein product: CASSLSGGSMNTEAFF. The chain couples TRBV27 to TRBJ1-1; TRBD1 is a possible D gene (5 bases). The V and J ends lost 3 bases and 0 bases respectively, with 14 bases between them. CDR3 length: 16 amino acids. Germline V lookup: CDR1 MNHEY, CDR2 SMNVEV (reference sequence).

The gene calls are TRBV15 and TRBJ2-7; 9 nucleotides align to TRBD2. The CDR3 sequence is 15 residues long. Germline V gene lookup returns CDR1 LNHNV and CDR2 YYDKDF (reference sequence). V lost 1 base, J lost 5 bases, and 6 bases stayed unmatched. The CDR3 coding sequence is TGTGCCACCAGCAGAGGGGGCGGGGGGGCCGACGAGCAGTACTTC. It translates to CATSRGGGGADEQYF.

The CDR3 nucleotides read TGTGCCAGTAGTCCCCGGTCGTTGGGGTTCACCGGGGAGCTGTTTTTT. Translated: CASSPRSLGFTGELFF. The chain carries TRBV19 and TRBJ2-2; D is unclear. With 5 bases removed from V and 4 bases from J, the gap between germline ends came to 17 bases. Germline V gene lookup returns CDR1 LNHDA and CDR2 SQIVND (reference sequence). This CDR3 is built from 16 residues.

The rearrangement uses TRBV2 and TRBJ2-2; possible D gene TRBD2, 6 bases. The ends were cut back, 6 bases at V and 5 bases at J, with 16 bases in the middle. This CDR3 has 15 amino acids. Germline CDR1 reads SNHLY; CDR2 reads FYNNEI. The CDR3 coding sequence is TGTGCCAGCAGCCCCGGGCGGGGAAGGACCGGGGAGCTGTTTTTT. Translation: CASSPGRGRTGELFF.

Remarks on this clone: This same CDR3 is encoded by further DNA sequences in the sample. The chain links TRBV5-6 to TRBJ2-3; D may be TRBD1 or TRBD2 (5 bases each). The germline V gene has CDR1 SGHDT and CDR2 YYEEEE. The CDR3 spans 13 residues. With 3 bases removed from V and 3 bases from J, the gap between germline ends came to 8 bases. As DNA, the CDR3 is TGTGCCAGCAGCTGGGACCGGACAGATACGCAGTATTTT. Translation: CASSWDRTDTQYF.

V usage is TRBV19 and J usage is TRBJ2-6; D not certain. The CDR3 covers 15 residues. Germline assignment: CDR1 LNHDA and CDR2 SQIVND (reference sequence). Trimming left V 7 bases short and J 4 bases short, with 14 bases between. The CDR3 nucleotides are TGTGCCAGTACTACGCCCCTTGCGGGGGCCAACGTCCTGACTTTC. Protein product: CASTTPLAGANVLTF.

This chain links TRBV11-2 with TRBJ1-1; 8 bases match TRBD1. The junction had 11 bases not matched to a gene; V was cut back by 5 bases and J by 6 bases. Looked up from germline, CDR1 is SGHAT and CDR2 is FQNNGV. The CDR3 extends over 15 amino acids. The CDR3 region has the DNA TGTGCCAGCAGCATGTCAGACAGGGGCACCTCTGAAGCTTTCTTT. As protein: CASSMSDRGTSEAFF. The full variable domain, its missing parts supplied by reference TRBV11-2 and TRBJ1-1, is EAGVAQSPRYKIIEKRQSVAFWCNPISGHATLYWYQQILGQGPKLLIQFQNNGVVDDSQLPKDRFSAERLKGVDSTLKIQPAKLEDSAVYLCASSMSDRGTSEAFFGQGTRLTVV.

The V call is TRBV28, the J call TRBJ2-3; 8 nucleotides match TRBD2. Trimming at V came to 10 bases and at J to 4 bases, leaving 13 bases not matched to a gene. This CDR3 is built from 15 residues. Germline-derived CDR1 and CDR2 are MDHEN and SYDVKM. CDR3 sequence (DNA): TGTGCCACCTCTGGGGGGACTAGATCATCAGATACGCAGTATTTT. It translates to CATSGGTRSSDTQYF.

The rearrangement links TRBV6-1 to TRBJ2-2; 9 bases are a match to TRBD1. Germline CDR1 and CDR2: MNHNS and SASEGT. V lost 7 bases to trimming and J lost 4 bases; unmatched junction nucleotides: 7. The CDR3 covers 15 residues. In nucleotides, the CDR3 is TGTGCCAGCAAGTACAGGGGGCTCGGCACCGGGGAGCTGTTTTTT. This encodes CASKYRGLGTGELFF.

This clone was recorded once. This chain links TRBV5-1 with TRBJ1-1; D may be TRBD1 (5 bases). V lost 4 bases and J lost 1, with 8 bases in between. Germline-derived CDR1 and CDR2 are SGHRS and YFSETQ. This CDR3 has 13 residues. In DNA, the CDR3 is TGCGCCAGCAGCGAGGGGAAGAACACTGAAGCTTTCTTT. It yields the protein CASSEGKNTEAFF.

CDR3 protein: CASSEFKTGQRYNEQFF. CDR3 in DNA: TGTGCCAGCAGTGAATTTAAGACGGGACAGAGATACAATGAGCAGTTCTTC. This chain joins TRBV2 and TRBJ2-1, with TRBD1 matching over 7 bases. The CDR3 consists of 17 residues. The germline V gene encodes CDR1 SNHLY and CDR2 FYNNEI. V gave up 2 bases and J gave up 4 bases; unmatched junction bases: 11.

V is TRBV28 and J is TRBJ1-5; 8 nucleotides match TRBD1. The CDR3 runs to 15 residues. The germline V gene has CDR1 MDHEN and CDR2 SYDVKM. V dropped 6 bases and J dropped 4; count of bases not matched to a gene: 8. CDR3 residues: CASRDGQGSNQPQHF. CDR3 DNA sequence: TGTGCCAGCAGGGACGGACAGGGTAGTAATCAGCCCCAGCATTTT.

The chain carries TRBV30 and TRBJ2-6; a weak D match, TRBD1 (5 bases). The CDR3 loop spans 15 amino acids. CDR1 and CDR2 (germline): GTSNPN, SVGIG (reference sequence). Trimming removed 8 bases at V and 0 bases at J, with 14 bases between. CDR3 in amino acids: CAGAGFYSGANVLTF. The CDR3 DNA follows: TGTGCCGGGGCCGGCTTTTACTCTGGGGCCAACGTCCTGACTTTC.

This rearrangement joins TRBV4-1 to TRBJ2-7, with D tentatively TRBD2 (6 bases). This CDR3 has 16 amino acids. V dropped 0 bases and J dropped 2 bases, with 14 bases sitting between them. Per germline, CDR1 MGHRA and CDR2 YSYEKL. The CDR3 reads CASSQDLRLATYEQYF. CDR3 bases: TGCGCCAGCAGCCAAGACCTTCGGCTAGCGACCTACGAGCAGTACTTC.

The rearrangement joins TRBV7-2 to TRBJ2-7; 7 bases agree with TRBD2. The CDR3 spans 14 residues. V was clipped by 4 bases and J by 2 bases; unmatched bases: 5. CDR1 and CDR2 (germline): SGHTA, FQGNSA. CDR3 nucleotide sequence: TGTGCCAGCAGCTGGGCGGGGAGGGCCTACGAGCAGTACTTC. It codes for CASSWAGRAYEQYF.

There are a few counts of this clone. The chain employs TRBV6-5 and TRBJ1-6; 10 bases map to TRBD1. This CDR3 region has 15 residues. Germline CDR1 reads MNHEY; CDR2 reads SVGAGI. Germline trimming cut 2 bases from V and 7 bases from J; bases unmatched to any gene: 2. CDR3: CASSYGTGANSPLHF. DNA of the CDR3: TGTGCCAGCAGTTACGGGACAGGGGCGAATTCACCCCTCCACTTT.